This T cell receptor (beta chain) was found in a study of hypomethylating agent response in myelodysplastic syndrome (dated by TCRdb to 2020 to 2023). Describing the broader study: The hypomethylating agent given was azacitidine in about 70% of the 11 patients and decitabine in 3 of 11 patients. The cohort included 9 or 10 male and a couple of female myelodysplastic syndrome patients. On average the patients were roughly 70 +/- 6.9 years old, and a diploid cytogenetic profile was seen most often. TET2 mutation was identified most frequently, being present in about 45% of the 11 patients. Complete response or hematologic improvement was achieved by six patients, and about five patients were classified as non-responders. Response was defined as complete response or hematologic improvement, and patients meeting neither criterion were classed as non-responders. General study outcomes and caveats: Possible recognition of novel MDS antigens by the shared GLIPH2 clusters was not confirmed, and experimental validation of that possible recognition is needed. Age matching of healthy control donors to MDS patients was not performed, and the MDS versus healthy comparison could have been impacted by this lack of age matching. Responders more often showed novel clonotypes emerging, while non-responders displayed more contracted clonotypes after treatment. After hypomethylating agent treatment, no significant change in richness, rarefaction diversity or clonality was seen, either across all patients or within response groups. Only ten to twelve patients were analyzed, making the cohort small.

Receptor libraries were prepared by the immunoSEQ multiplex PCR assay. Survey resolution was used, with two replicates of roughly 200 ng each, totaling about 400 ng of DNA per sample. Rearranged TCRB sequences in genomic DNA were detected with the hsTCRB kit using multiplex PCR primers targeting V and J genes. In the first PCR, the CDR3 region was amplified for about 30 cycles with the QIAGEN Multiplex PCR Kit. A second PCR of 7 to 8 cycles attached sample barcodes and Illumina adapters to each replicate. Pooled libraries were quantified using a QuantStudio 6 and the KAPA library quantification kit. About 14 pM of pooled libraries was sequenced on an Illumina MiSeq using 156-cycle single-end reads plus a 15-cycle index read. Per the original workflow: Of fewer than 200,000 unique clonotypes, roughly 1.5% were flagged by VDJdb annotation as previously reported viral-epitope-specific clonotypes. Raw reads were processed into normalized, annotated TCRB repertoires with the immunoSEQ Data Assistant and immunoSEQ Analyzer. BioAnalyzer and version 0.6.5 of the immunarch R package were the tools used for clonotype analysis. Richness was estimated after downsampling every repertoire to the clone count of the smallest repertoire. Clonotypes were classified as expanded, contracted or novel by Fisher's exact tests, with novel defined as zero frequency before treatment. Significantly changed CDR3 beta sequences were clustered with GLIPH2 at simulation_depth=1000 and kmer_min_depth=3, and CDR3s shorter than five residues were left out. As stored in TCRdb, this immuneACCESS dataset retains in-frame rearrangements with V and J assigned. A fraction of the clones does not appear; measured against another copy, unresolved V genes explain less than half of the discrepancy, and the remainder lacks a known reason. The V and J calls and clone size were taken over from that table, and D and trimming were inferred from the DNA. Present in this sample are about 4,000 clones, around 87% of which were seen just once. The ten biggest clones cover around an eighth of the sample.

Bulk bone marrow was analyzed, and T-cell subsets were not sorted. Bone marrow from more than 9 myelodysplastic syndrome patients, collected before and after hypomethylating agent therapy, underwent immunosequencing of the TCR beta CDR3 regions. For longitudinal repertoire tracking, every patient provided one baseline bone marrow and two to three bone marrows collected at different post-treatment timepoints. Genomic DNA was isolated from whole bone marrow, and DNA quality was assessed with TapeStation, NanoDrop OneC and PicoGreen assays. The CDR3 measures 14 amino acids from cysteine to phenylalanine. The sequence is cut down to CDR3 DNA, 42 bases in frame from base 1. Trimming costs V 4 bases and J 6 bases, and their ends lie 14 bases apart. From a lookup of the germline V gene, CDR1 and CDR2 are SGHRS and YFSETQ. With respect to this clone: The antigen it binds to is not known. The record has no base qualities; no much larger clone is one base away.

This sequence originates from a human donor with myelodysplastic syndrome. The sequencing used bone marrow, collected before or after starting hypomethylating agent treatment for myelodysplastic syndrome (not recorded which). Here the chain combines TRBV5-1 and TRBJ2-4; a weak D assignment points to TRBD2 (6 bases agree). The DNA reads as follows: TGCGCCAGCAGCGGCGGGACTGGGTTAAACATTCAGTACTTC. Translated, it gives CASSGGTGLNIQYF.